This section outlines one TCR beta chain sequence together with its context. The target of this receptor is not known. Base qualities are not recorded, but no much larger clone differs from it by a single base. The V end gives up 0 bases and the J end 1 base, leaving 12 bases in the junction not matched to a gene. The CDR3 has 19 amino acids, counting the end cysteine and phenylalanine. Just the 57-base CDR3 DNA is kept, in frame starting at base 1. The germline V gene yields SGDLS for CDR1 and YYNGEE for CDR2. The entire isolated RNA was reverse transcribed using the High Capacity cDNA Reverse Transcription Kit, and thus expressed TCRB transcripts were sequenced. Deep immunoSEQ sequencing was performed on naive, central memory and regulatory T cell samples, with an average of roughly 3.3 million total reads per sample. Sorted cells were lysed in RLT buffer, and RNA was extracted using DNase-treated RNeasy Micro or Mini kits according to cell number. To prevent cross-contamination, each cell subset was processed individually, whereas patient and healthy donor samples were processed jointly. Using the immunoSEQ multiplex PCR, TCRB sequences were amplified from cDNA into 87-bp fragments spanning the CDR3 region. Sequencing of the amplicons was performed on the Illumina HiSeq platform. The published analysis was carried out like this. PCR bias was computationally corrected using synthetic template baselines, reads within Hamming distance 2 were collapsed, and singletons that could not be merged were discarded. Reads were aligned to IMGT to assign V, D and J genes, CDR3 length, and insertions or deletions at six rearrangement sites. Within each subset, clonotype counts were normalized to the number of sorted cells before true diversity and Gini coefficients were calculated with the tcR R package. Repertoire sharing was quantified using the overlap coefficient calculated on TCRB nucleotide sequences. TCRdb limited this immuneACCESS table to in-frame rearrangements with V and J called. A share of clones is missing; checked studies link under half to unresolved V genes, and the rest is unexplained. V and J calls and clone size are those listed in that table; D and trimming were worked out from the DNA. The sample records roughly 180,000 clones, about 12% of which are singletons. The biggest ten clones account for about 0.59% of the sample.

This entry comes from a study of beta chain features in type 1 diabetes (dated by TCRdb to about 2018). Turning to the overall study: Mean age, gender distribution, total cell number and subset yield were not different between patients and healthy donors. Across all samples, about 110 million sorted cells were examined, and cell number per subset correlated strongly with RNA yield. The study compared TCRB repertoires of sorted circulating CD4+ T cell subsets between recently diagnosed type 1 diabetes patients and matched healthy donors. Regulatory and stem cell-like memory subsets were isolated from only 8 patients and about 8 healthy donors, whereas naive and central memory subsets came from all 28 donors.

A single peripheral blood draw of approximately 120 mL on average was collected from each donor into heparinised tubes. A BD FACSAria II and a panel including CD45RO, CCR7, CD25, CD127, CD95 and CD27 were used to sort naive, central memory, regulatory and stem cell-like memory CD4+ T cells. Purity was above 95% for every sorted population. PBMCs were isolated immediately by Lymphoprep density gradient centrifugation and stained directly without culture. Samples were stained and sorted in pairs, with one healthy donor and one patient per experiment, so that batch effects were minimized. Overall results and qualifications from the work: Because cDNA was sequenced instead of genomic DNA, activated cells with high expression could be over-represented, although the groups did not differ in activation or CD3 levels. PCR might favor shorter templates, but patient and control samples were amplified and corrected together, so any skew would affect both groups equally. Fewer insertions and more nucleotide deletions at VDJ recombination sites were observed in patients with type 1 diabetes, implying thymic rearrangement abnormalities. Naive, central memory and regulatory TCRB repertoires appeared to be more alike among patients than among healthy donors. A moderate but significant shortening of TCRB CDR3 length was observed in type 1 diabetes patients in all four CD4+ subsets. Because small numbers of individuals were included in the HLA sub-analyses, any influence of HLA type on TCRB rearrangement was left unresolved.

The chain employs TRBV9 and TRBJ2-3; 9 bases in between match TRBD2. Sequenced input: central memory CD4+ T cells from blood. The sequence came from a woman aged 18-30 years in good health. The CDR3 has the sequence CASSVGGGRAASGTDTQYF. The nucleotides read TGTGCCAGCAGCGTAGGAGGCGGGAGGGCCGCAAGTGGCACAGATACGCAGTATTTT.